The 10 T cell receptor beta chains below come from one sample, sequenced in a study of spatial heterogeneity in lung cancer. Time point: sample taken at primary tumor resection. Whole RNA came from tumor, nontumor lung or frozen PBMC and was sequenced without being sorted. TCRdb reanalysed the 5' RACE reads using MiXCR and keeps one entry per CDR3 protein. The table shows 55,000 to 75,000 distinct CDR3 sequences, with 8% to 9% occurring only once. Sequencing was performed on PBMCs, taken at surgery. Every receptor here comes from a female donor with early-stage non-small cell lung cancer.

The chain links TRBV7-8 to TRBJ1-5; a possible D gene is TRBD1 (5 bases). Trimming pared 2 bases from V and 5 bases from J, leaving 10 bases between. Per germline, CDR1 SGHVS and CDR2 FQNEAQ. The CDR3 has 14 amino acids. The CDR3 reads CASSLWGRDQPQHF. In DNA form, the CDR3 reads TGTGCCAGCAGCTTATGGGGACGGGATCAGCCCCAGCATTTT.

The genes are TRBV5-5 and TRBJ2-2; the D is unclear. V shed 0 bases and J shed 1 base, with 7 bases lying between them. The length of the CDR3 is 15 residues. Germline CDR1 is SGHKS and CDR2 is YYEKEE (reference sequence). The CDR3 spells CASSLGYWNTGELFF. CDR3 DNA sequence: TGTGCCAGCAGCTTGGGCTACTGGAACACCGGGGAGCTGTTTTTT.

The chain is built from TRBV5-8 and TRBJ2-7; D is undetermined. Trimming cost V 1 base and J 4 bases, with 9 bases left between them. This CDR3 has 13 amino acids. Germline CDR1 SGHTS, CDR2 YDEGEE. CDR3 sequence: CASSLIQIYEQYV. The CDR3 DNA is TGTGCCAGCAGCTTGATACAGATTTACGAGCAGTACGTC.

The chain combines TRBV5-6 with TRBJ2-7; D not certain. The CDR3 contains 13 residues. Germline V gives CDR1 SGHDT, CDR2 YYEEEE. Trimming cost V 4 bases and J 5 bases, with 13 bases left between them. The CDR3: CASSIELWNEQYF. CDR3 DNA sequence: TGTGCCAGCAGCATTGAGTTATGGAACGAGCAGTACTTC.

The chain uses TRBV30 and TRBJ1-1; TRBD1 is a possible D gene (6 bases). Trimming shortened V by 8 bases and J by 3 bases, and 13 bases separated the two germline ends. The CDR3 is made up of 12 amino acids. The germline gives CDR1 GTSNPN, CDR2 SVGIG (reference sequence). The DNA of the CDR3 is TGTGCCCGCAGGGGAGGAGACACTGAAGCTTTCTTT. It is translated as CARRGGDTEAFF.

This clonotype was counted between two and nine times. This chain connects TRBV28 to TRBJ2-7, with D tentatively TRBD1 (6 bases). Trimming left V 10 bases short and J 5 bases short, with 9 bases between. The CDR3 spans 10 residues. The V gene's germline CDR1 is MDHEN and CDR2 SYDVKM. CDR3 in DNA: TGTGCCACCACAGGGAACGAGCAGTACTTC. Amino acids: CATTGNEQYF. The variable domain in full, completed from reference TRBV28 and TRBJ2-7, reads DVKVTQSSRYLVKRTGEKVFLECVQDMDHENMFWYRQDPGLGLRLIYFSYDVKMKEKGDIPEGYSVSREKKERFSLILESASTNQTSMYLCATTGNEQYFGPGTRLTVT.

V is TRBV11-2 and J is TRBJ2-2; 7 bases agree with TRBD2. Per the germline V gene, CDR1 is SGHAT and CDR2 is FQNNGV. Unmatched junction bases numbered 3, after V lost 5 bases and J lost 3 bases. The CDR3 totals 14 residues. The CDR3, as DNA: TGTGCCAGCAGCCGCGGACTAGACACCGGGGAGCTGTTTTTT. Translated, it gives CASSRGLDTGELFF.

A few counts support this clonotype. This chain uses TRBV7-2 with TRBJ2-2, with D possibly being TRBD1 or TRBD2 (6 bases each). The germline gives CDR1 SGHTA, CDR2 FQGNSA. The CDR3 contains 17 residues. V lost 6 bases, J lost 1 base, and 18 bases lay in between. In nucleotides, the CDR3 is TGTGCCAGCAGTTCCCCGTGGGGGGCCATGAACACCGGGGAGCTGTTTTTT. Protein product: CASSSPWGAMNTGELFF.

This clonotype was seen a few times. This chain links TRBV12-3 or TRBV12-4 with TRBJ1-3; 7 bases fit TRBD1. J was trimmed by 0 bases and V by 4 bases; bases with no gene match: 9. This CDR3 has 17 amino acids. The CDR3 sequence: CASSSRQGRNSGNTIYF. The CDR3 bases are TGTGCCAGCAGTTCCCGACAGGGTAGAAACTCTGGAAACACCATATATTTT.

This sequence joins TRBV19 and TRBJ2-5; D might be TRBD1 or TRBD2, each matching 5 bases. The CDR3 loop spans 13 amino acids. The V gene's germline CDR1 is LNHDA and CDR2 SQIVND (reference sequence). Trimming stripped 5 bases from V and 5 bases from J, with 12 bases between. The CDR3 spells CASSEGHLETQYF. DNA of the CDR3: TGTGCCAGTAGTGAGGGGCATCTGGAGACCCAGTACTTC.